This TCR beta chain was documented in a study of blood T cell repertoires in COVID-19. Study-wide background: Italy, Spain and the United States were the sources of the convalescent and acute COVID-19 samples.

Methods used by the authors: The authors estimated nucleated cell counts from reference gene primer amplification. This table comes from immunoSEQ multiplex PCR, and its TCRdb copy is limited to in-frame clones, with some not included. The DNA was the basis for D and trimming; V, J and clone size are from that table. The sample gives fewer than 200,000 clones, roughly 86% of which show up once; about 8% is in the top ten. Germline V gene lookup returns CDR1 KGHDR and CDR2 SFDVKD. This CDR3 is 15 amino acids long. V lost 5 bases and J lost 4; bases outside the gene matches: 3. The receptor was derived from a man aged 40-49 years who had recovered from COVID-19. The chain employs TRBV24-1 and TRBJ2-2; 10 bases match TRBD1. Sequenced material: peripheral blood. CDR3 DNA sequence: TGTGCCACCAGTGGGGACAGGGGAAGCACCGGGGAGCTGTTTTTT. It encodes CATSGDRGSTGELFF.